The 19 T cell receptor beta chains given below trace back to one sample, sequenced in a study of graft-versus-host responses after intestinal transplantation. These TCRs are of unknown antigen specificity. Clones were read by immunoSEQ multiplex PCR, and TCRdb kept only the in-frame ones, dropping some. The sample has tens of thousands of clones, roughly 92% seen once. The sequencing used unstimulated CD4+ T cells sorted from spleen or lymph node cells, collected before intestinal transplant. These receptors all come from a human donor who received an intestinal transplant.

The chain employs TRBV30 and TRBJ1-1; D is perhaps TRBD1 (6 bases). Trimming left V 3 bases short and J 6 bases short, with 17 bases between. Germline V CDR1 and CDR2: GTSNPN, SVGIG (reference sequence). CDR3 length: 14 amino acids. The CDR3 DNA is TGTGCCTGGAGCCCTGGGGGCGGGGGGCCTGAAGCTTTCTTT. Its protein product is CAWSPGGGGPEAFF.

The chain's CDR3 is CASSLREPADTQYF. DNA of the CDR3: TGTGCCAGCAGCTTGAGGGAGCCCGCGGATACGCAGTATTTT. The chain is built from TRBV5-4 and TRBJ2-3; a possible D gene is TRBD2 (5 bases). There are 14 residues in the CDR3. Germline-derived CDR1 and CDR2 are SGHNT and YYREEE (reference sequence). V dropped 1 base and J dropped 6 bases, with 12 bases sitting between them.

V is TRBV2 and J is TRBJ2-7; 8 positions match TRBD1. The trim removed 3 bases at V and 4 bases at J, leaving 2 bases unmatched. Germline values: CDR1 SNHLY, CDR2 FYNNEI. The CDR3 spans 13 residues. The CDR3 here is CASSEDRVYEQYF. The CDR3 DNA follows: TGTGCCAGCAGTGAGGACAGGGTGTACGAGCAGTACTTC. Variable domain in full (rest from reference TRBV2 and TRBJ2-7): EPEVTQTPSHQVTQMGQEVILRCVPISNHLYFYWYRQILGQKVEFLVSFYNNEISEKSEIFDDQFSVERPDGSNFTLKIRSTKLEDSAMYFCASSEDRVYEQYFGPGTRLTVT.

The CDR3: CATPKGGTGNGYTF. CDR3 DNA: TGTGCCACTCCGAAGGGCGGGACAGGGAATGGCTACACCTTC. The gene calls are TRBV2 and TRBJ1-2; TRBD1 agrees at 9 bases. V shed 10 bases, J shed 6 bases, and the junction held 12 bases outside the gene matches. The CDR3 sequence is 14 residues long. Germline CDR1 reads SNHLY; CDR2 reads FYNNEI.

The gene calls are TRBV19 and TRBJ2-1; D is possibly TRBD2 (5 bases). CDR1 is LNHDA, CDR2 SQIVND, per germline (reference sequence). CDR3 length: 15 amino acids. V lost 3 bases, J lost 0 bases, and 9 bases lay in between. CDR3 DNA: TGTGCCAGTAGTATGGGTGGGAGCTCCTACAATGAGCAGTTCTTC. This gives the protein CASSMGGSSYNEQFF.

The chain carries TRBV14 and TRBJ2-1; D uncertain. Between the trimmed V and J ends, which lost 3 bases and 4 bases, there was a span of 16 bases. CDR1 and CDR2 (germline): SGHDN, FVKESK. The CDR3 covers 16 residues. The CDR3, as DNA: TGTGCCAGCAGCCAGGAGCTGGCTAGTATATACAATGAGCAGTTCTTC. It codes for CASSQELASIYNEQFF.

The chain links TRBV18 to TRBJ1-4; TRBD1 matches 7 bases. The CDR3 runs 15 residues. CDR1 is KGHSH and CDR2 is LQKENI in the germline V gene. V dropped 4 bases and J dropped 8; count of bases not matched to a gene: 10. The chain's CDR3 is CASSLTTGIDEKLFF. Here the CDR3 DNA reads TGTGCCAGCTCACTGACGACAGGGATAGACGAAAAACTGTTTTTT.

The CDR3, as DNA: TGTGCCAGCAGTGCGACAGGGAGGAACGAGCAGTACTTC. It codes for CASSATGRNEQYF. This rearrangement joins TRBV27 to TRBJ2-7; TRBD1 might be the D (7 bases). The CDR3 runs to 13 residues. The V gene's germline CDR1 is MNHEY and CDR2 SMNVEV (reference sequence). Trimming pared 5 bases from V and 5 bases from J, leaving 13 bases between.

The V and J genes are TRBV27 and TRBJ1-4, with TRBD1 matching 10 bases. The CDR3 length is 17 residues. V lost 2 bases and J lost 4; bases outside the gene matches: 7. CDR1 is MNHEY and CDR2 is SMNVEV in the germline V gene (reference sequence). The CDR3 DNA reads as TGTGCCAGCAGTTTACTAGGACAGGGGGAGAATAATGAAAAACTGTTTTTT. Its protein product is CASSLLGQGENNEKLFF.

The DNA of the CDR3 is TGTGCCATCAGTGAGGAGGGGGGACAGAATCAGCCCCAGCATTTT. Amino acid sequence: CAISEEGGQNQPQHF. The chain carries TRBV10-3 and TRBJ1-5, with 7 positions matching TRBD1. This CDR3 has 15 residues. Germline V gives CDR1 ENHRY, CDR2 SYGVKD. The V and J ends lost 2 bases and 4 bases, in that order; junction bases with no gene match: 5.

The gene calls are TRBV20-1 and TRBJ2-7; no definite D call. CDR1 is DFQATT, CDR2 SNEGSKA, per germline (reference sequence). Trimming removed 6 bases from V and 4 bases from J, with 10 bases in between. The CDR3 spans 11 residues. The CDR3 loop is CSAKELYEQYF. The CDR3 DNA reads TGCAGTGCCAAGGAGCTTTACGAGCAGTACTTC.

CDR3 in DNA: TGCGCCAGCAGCTCGGGCGTGGCAGACCCCCAAGAGACCCAGTACTTC. Its translation: CASSSGVADPQETQYF. The chain uses TRBV5-1 and TRBJ2-5; D is uncertain. Germline V CDR1 and CDR2: SGHRS, YFSETQ. Trimming left V 3 bases short and J 1 base short, with 16 bases between. The CDR3 extends over 16 amino acids.

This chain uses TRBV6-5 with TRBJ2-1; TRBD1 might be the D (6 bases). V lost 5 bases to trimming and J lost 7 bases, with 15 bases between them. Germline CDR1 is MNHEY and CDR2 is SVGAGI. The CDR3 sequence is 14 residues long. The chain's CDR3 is CASSTPGVVNEQFF. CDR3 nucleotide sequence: TGTGCCAGCAGTACCCCAGGGGTAGTGAATGAGCAGTTCTTC.

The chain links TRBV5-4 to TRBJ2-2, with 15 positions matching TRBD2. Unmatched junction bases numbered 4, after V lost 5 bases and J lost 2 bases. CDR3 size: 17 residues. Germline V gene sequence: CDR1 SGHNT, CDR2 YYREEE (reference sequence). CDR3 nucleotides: TGTGCCAGCAGATCGGGACTAGCGGGAGGAAACACCGGGGAGCTGTTTTTT. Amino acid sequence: CASRSGLAGGNTGELFF.

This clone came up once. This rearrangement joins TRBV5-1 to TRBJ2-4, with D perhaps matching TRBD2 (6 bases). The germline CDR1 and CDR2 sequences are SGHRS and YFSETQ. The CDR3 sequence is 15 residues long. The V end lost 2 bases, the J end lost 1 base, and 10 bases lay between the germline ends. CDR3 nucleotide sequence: TGCGCCAGCAGCTTAGGGGCGGGGGCCAAAAACATTCAGTACTTC. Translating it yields CASSLGAGAKNIQYF.

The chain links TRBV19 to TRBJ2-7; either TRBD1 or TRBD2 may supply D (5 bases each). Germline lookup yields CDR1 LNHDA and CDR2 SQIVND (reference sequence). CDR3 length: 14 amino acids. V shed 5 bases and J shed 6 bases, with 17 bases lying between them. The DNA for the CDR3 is TGTGCCAGTAGTGTGGAAACAAAGGGGAGCGAGCAGTACTTC. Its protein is CASSVETKGSEQYF.

CDR3 protein: CASSKVPTDTQYF. For the CDR3, the DNA is TGTGCCAGCTCAAAGGTACCCACGGATACGCAGTATTTT. The rearrangement joins TRBV18 to TRBJ2-3; D not certain. CDR3 size: 13 residues. Germline V gives CDR1 KGHSH, CDR2 LQKENI. V was cut by 5 bases and J by 6 bases, with 12 bases left in between.

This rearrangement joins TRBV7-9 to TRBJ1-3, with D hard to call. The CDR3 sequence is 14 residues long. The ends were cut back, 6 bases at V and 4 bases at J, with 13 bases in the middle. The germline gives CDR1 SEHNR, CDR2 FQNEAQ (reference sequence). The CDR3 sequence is CASRGGRSGNTIYF. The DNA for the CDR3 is TGTGCCAGCAGGGGCGGTAGGAGCGGAAACACCATATATTTT.

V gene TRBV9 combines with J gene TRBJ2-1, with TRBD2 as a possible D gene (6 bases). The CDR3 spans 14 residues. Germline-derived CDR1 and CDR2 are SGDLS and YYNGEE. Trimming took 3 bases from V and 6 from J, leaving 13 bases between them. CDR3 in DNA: TGTGCCAGCAGCGGGACTACCCTCGGCAATGAGCAGTTCTTC. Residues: CASSGTTLGNEQFF.